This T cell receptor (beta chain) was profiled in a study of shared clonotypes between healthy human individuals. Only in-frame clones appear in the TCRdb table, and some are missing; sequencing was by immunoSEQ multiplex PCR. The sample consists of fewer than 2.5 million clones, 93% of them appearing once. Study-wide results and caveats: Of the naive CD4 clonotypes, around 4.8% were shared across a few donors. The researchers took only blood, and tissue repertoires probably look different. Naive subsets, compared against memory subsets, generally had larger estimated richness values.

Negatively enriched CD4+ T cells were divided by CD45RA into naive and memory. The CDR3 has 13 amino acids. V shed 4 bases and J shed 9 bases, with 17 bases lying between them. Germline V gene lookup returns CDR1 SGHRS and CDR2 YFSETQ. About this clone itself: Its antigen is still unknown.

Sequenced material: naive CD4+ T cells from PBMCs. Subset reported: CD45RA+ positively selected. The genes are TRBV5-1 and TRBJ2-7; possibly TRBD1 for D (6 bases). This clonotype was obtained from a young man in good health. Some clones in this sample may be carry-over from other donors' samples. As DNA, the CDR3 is TGCGCCAGCAGCCGCCCCGCAGGGGAAGGGCAGTACTTC. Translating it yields CASSRPAGEGQYF.